The clone carrying this T cell receptor (beta chain) occurred many times. Antigen specificity is unknown. The data originate from a study of identical twins. Whole-study findings and limits: Beta out-of-frame twin sharing showed a weaker excess. Analyses based on zero insertions could be partly confounded by invariant MAIT and iNKT cells.

A universal primer site was incorporated via template switching, and the cDNA contained unique molecular identifiers. In TCRdb, the 5' RACE reads were re-called with MiXCR into one record per CDR3 protein. The data show about 810,000 distinct CDR3 sequences, with around 12% seen just once and under 2% held by the top ten. These records were also assigned to another study, of yellow fever vaccine responses in identical twins. As reported in that work: Twins' T cell vaccine responses reportedly looked partly convergent, partly personalized.

Sequencing was done on a sample of PBMCs. The sequence was collected from a woman between 18 and 29 years old in good health.

CDR3 DNA sequence: TGTGCCAGCAGCTTGTGGCAGGCTAGCAATCAGCCCCAGCATTTT. It encodes CASSLWQASNQPQHF. The chain couples TRBV5-5 to TRBJ1-5; no clear D. V was shortened by 1 base and J by 0 bases, with 8 bases between the two germline ends. CDR1 is SGHKS, CDR2 YYEKEE, per germline (reference sequence). The CDR3 is 15 amino acids.